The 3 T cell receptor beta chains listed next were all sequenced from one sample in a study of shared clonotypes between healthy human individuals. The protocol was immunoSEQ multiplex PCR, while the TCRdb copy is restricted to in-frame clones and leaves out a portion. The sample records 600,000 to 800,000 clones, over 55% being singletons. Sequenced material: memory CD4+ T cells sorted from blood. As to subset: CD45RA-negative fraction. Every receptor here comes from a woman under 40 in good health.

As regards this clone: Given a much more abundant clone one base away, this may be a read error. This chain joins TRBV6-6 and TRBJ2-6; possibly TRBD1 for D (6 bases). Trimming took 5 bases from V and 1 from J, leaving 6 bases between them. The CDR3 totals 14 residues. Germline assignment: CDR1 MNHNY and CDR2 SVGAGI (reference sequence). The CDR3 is CASSTGSGANVLTF. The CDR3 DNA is TGTGCCAGCAGTACAGGGTCTGGGGCCAACGTCCTGACTTTC.

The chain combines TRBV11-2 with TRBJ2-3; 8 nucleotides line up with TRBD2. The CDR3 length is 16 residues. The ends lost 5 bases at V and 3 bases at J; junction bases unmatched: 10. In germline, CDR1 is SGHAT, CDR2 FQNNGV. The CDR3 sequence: CASSPGPGGPTDTQYF. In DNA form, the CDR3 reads TGTGCCAGCAGCCCGGGGCCGGGAGGGCCAACAGATACGCAGTATTTT.

CDR3 amino acids: CASSSPTRSDGYTF. CDR3 in DNA: TGTGCCAGCAGCTCACCGACCCGTAGTGATGGCTACACCTTC. J is TRBJ1-2 and V is TRBV5-4; D remains ambiguous. Germline loops: CDR1 SGHNT, CDR2 YYREEE (reference sequence). This CDR3 has 14 amino acids. Deletions cut 3 bases from V and 6 bases from J, with 15 bases between. The full variable domain, in which reference TRBV5-4 and TRBJ1-2 provide the parts outside the CDR3, is ETGVTQSPTHLIKTRGQQVTLRCSSQSGHNTVSWYQQALGQGPQFIFQYYREEENGRGNFPPRFSGLQFPNYSSELNVNALELDDSALYLCASSSPTRSDGYTFGSGTRLTVV.